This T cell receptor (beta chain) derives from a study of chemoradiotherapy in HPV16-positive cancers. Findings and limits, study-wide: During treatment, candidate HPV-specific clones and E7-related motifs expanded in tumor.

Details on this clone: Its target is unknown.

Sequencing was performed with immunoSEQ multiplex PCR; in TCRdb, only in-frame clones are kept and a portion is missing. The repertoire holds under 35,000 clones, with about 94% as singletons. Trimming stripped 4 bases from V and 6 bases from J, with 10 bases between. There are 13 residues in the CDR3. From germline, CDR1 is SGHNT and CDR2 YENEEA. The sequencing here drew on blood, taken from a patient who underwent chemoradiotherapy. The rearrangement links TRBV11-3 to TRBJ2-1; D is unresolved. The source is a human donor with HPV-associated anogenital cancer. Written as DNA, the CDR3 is TGTGCCAGCAGCTCGCTCTCTTTCAATGAGCAGTTCTTC. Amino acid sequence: CASSSLSFNEQFF. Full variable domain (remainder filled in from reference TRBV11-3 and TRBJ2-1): EAGVVQSPRYKIIEKKQPVAFWCNPISGHNTLYWYLQNLGQGPELLIRYENEEAVDDSQLPKDRFSAERLKGVDSTLKIQPAELGDSAVYLCASSSLSFNEQFFGPGTRLTVL.